The rows below give T cell receptor beta chains drawn from one sample of a study of control samples from healthy donors and cancer patients. Libraries were prepared by immunoSEQ multiplex PCR; TCRdb keeps only in-frame clonotypes and omits some of them. The data show fewer than 120,000 clones, around 87% seen once. Input material: PBMCs. The receptors derive from a woman aged 60-70 years with lung cancer. Each CDR3 is given with its conserved first and last residue. D genes are given only for firm matches. Expanded clones are given a class, and other clones once, few, many or no size at all.

J | size | V | D | CDR3 | DNA
TRBJ1-1 | . | TRBV18 | TRBD1 | CASSRGDSLNTEAFF | TGTGCCAGCTCACGGGGGGACAGTCTGAACACTGAAGCTTTCTTT
TRBJ2-4 | . | TRBV7-9 | . | CASSLVGGRAKNIQYF | TGTGCCAGCAGCTTGGTTGGGGGTAGGGCCAAAAACATTCAGTACTTC
TRBJ2-5 | . | TRBV19 | TRBD2 | CASSRDGRAMGETQYF | TGTGCCAGTAGTAGGGACGGGAGGGCGATGGGGGAGACCCAGTACTTC
TRBJ2-7 | . | TRBV7-8 | TRBD1 | CASSLLLTGRYYEQYF | TGTGCCAGCAGCTTACTTCTGACAGGGAGATACTACGAGCAGTACTTC
TRBJ1-1 | once | TRBV11-2 | . | CASSVDGNTEAFF | TGTGCCAGCAGTGTTGACGGAAACACTGAAGCTTTCTTT
TRBJ2-1 | . | TRBV19 | . | CASSIGPLEHNEQFF | TGTGCCAGTAGTATTGGCCCCCTAGAGCACAATGAGCAGTTCTTC
TRBJ1-4 | . | TRBV6-5 | . | CASSLTAQLYNEKLFF | TGTGCCAGCAGTTTGACAGCCCAGTTGTATAATGAAAAACTGTTTTTT
TRBJ1-1 | . | TRBV6-5 | TRBD1 | CASSYDRAMGTEAFF | TGTGCCAGCAGTTACGACAGGGCGATGGGCACTGAAGCTTTCTTT
TRBJ2-7 | . | TRBV6-5 | . | CASSYSQGSYEQYF | TGTGCCAGCAGTTACTCCCAGGGATCCTACGAGCAGTACTTC
TRBJ1-1 | . | TRBV5-1 | . | CASSTGLFGTEAFF | TGCGCCAGCAGCACCGGGCTCTTTGGGACTGAAGCTTTCTTT
TRBJ1-5 | . | TRBV5-1 | . | CASSLRQTNQPQHF | TGCGCCAGCAGCCTTAGACAGACAAATCAGCCCCAGCATTTT
TRBJ2-1 | . | TRBV5-1 | TRBD2 | CASSLATSGMSSYNEQFF | TGCGCCAGCAGCTTGGCGACTAGCGGGATGAGCTCCTACAATGAGCAGTTCTTC
TRBJ1-5 | few | TRBV2 | . | CASSPTGISNQPQHF | TGTGCCAGCAGTCCTACAGGGATTAGCAATCAGCCCCAGCATTTT
TRBJ2-1 | . | TRBV2 | TRBD2 | CASSLLAGGFNEQFF | TGTGCCAGCAGTTTACTAGCGGGGGGGTTCAATGAGCAGTTCTTC
TRBJ2-1 | . | TRBV5-1 | . | CASSLDGEPYNEQFF | TGCGCCAGCAGCTTGGACGGGGAGCCCTACAATGAGCAGTTCTTC
TRBJ1-5 | once | TRBV2 | . | CASSEEVVNQPQHF | TGTGCCAGCAGTGAAGAAGTAGTGAATCAGCCCCAGCATTTT
TRBJ2-6 | . | TRBV6-6 | . | CASSRLGSRSGANVLTF | TGTGCCAGCAGTCGCCTAGGGAGTAGGTCTGGGGCCAACGTCCTGACTTTC
TRBJ1-2 | . | TRBV27 | . | CASKGLGGYTF | TGTGCCAGCAAAGGGCTCGGCGGCTACACCTTC
TRBJ2-5 | . | TRBV9 | . | CASSVGQGNQETQYF | TGTGCCAGCAGCGTAGGGCAGGGGAACCAAGAGACCCAGTACTTC
TRBJ1-2 | . | TRBV7-9 | . | CASVRGTSYGYTF | TGTGCCAGCGTCCGGGGGACAAGCTATGGCTACACCTTC
TRBJ1-1 | . | TRBV5-4 | . | CASSFTGTGGEAFF | TGTGCCAGCAGCTTTACCGGGACGGGGGGTGAGGCTTTCTTT
TRBJ2-2 | . | TRBV5-1 | . | CASSVEVGESGELFF | TGCGCCTCCAGTGTTGAGGTTGGGGAATCCGGGGAGCTGTTTTTT
TRBJ2-7 | . | TRBV5-1 | . | CASSLVGGWSYEQYF | TGCGCCAGCAGCTTGGTCGGGGGCTGGTCCTACGAGCAGTACTTC
TRBJ1-5 | . | TRBV6-1 | . | CASSERAGLMGGNQPQHF | TGTGCCAGCAGTGAAAGGGCAGGGCTTATGGGTGGCAATCAGCCCCAGCATTTT
TRBJ2-3 | once | TRBV12-3/TRBV12-4 | . | CASSLGGDTQYF | TGTGCCAGCAGTTTAGGGGGGGATACGCAGTATTTT
TRBJ1-1 | . | TRBV7-9 | . | CASSHPLTNTEAFF | TGTGCCAGCAGCCACCCCCTGACGAACACTGAAGCTTTCTTT
TRBJ1-2 | . | TRBV19 | . | CASSRVGQNYGYTF | TGTGCCAGTAGTAGAGTTGGACAGAACTATGGCTACACCTTC
TRBJ2-7 | . | TRBV3-1/TRBV3-2 | . | CASSQVQQYF | TGTGCCAGCAGCCAAGTACAGCAGTACTTC
TRBJ1-1 | . | TRBV19 | . | CASSNTGRGTEAFF | TGTGCCAGTAGTAACACAGGAAGGGGCACTGAAGCTTTCTTT
TRBJ2-3 | . | TRBV6-2/TRBV6-3 | . | CASSYSRGTDTQYF | TGTGCCAGCAGTTACTCCCGGGGCACAGATACGCAGTATTTT
TRBJ2-1 | . | TRBV11-1 | . | CASSGVGGAYNEQFF | TGTGCCAGCAGCGGAGTGGGGGGGGCTTACAATGAGCAGTTCTTC
TRBJ1-6 | . | TRBV6-4 | . | CASSEQVNSPLHF | TGTGCCAGCAGTGAGCAGGTGAATTCACCCCTCCACTTT
TRBJ2-5 | . | TRBV7-2 | TRBD2 | CASSLVGSGGFQETQYF | TGTGCCAGCAGCTTAGTCGGTAGCGGGGGGTTTCAAGAGACCCAGTACTTC
TRBJ2-5 | . | TRBV5-4 | TRBD1 | CASSSKTGGLPQETQYF | TGTGCCAGCAGCTCGAAGACAGGGGGTTTGCCGCAAGAGACCCAGTACTTC
TRBJ2-3 | once | TRBV6-4 | TRBD2 | CASRRTSQDTQYF | TGTGCCAGCAGGCGGACTAGCCAAGATACGCAGTATTTT
TRBJ2-2 | . | TRBV24-1 | . | CATSVGGNTGELFF | TGTGCCACCAGTGTGGGGGGGAACACCGGGGAGCTGTTTTTT
TRBJ2-3 | . | TRBV2 | . | CASSEAGGNTDTQYF | TGTGCCAGCAGTGAAGCGGGCGGAAACACAGATACGCAGTATTTT
TRBJ2-7 | . | TRBV7-3 | . | CASSIISSEQYF | TGTGCCAGCAGCATTATATCGTCCGAGCAGTACTTC
TRBJ2-7 | . | TRBV6-2/TRBV6-3 | . | CASSYSSYEQYF | TGTGCCAGCAGTTACTCCAGCTACGAGCAGTACTTC
TRBJ2-7 | . | TRBV2 | . | CASSVEAGRSYEQYF | TGTGCCAGCAGTGTCGAGGCAGGGAGGTCCTACGAGCAGTACTTC
TRBJ2-5 | . | TRBV3-1/TRBV3-2 | . | CASSQDQSIWETQYF | TGTGCCAGCAGCCAAGATCAGTCCATTTGGGAGACCCAGTACTTC
TRBJ1-6 | . | TRBV6-5 | . | CASTDGSNSPLHF | TGTGCCAGCACGGACGGAAGTAATTCACCCCTCCACTTT
TRBJ1-3 | . | TRBV6-5 | . | CASSYGTGHSGNTIYF | TGTGCCAGCAGTTACGGTACAGGGCACTCTGGAAACACCATATATTTT
TRBJ1-1 | . | TRBV6-5 | . | CASRTGYPNTEAFF | TGTGCCAGCAGGACGGGGTACCCGAACACTGAAGCTTTCTTT
TRBJ2-3 | once | TRBV7-9 | TRBD2 | CASSLFVSGGNRDTQYF | TGTGCCAGCAGCTTATTCGTCAGCGGGGGGAATCGAGATACGCAGTATTTT
TRBJ2-7 | . | TRBV19 | . | CASSPQGSYGEQYF | TGTGCCAGTAGTCCACAGGGTTCCTACGGAGAGCAGTACTTC
TRBJ1-1 | . | TRBV6-5 | . | CATSETGTEAFF | TGTGCCACTTCTGAAACAGGGACAGAAGCTTTCTTT
TRBJ1-5 | . | TRBV10-1 | TRBD1 | CASSESDSRNYRGPIVESNQPQHF | TGCGCCAGCAGTGAGTCGGACTCACGGAATTACAGGGGGCCTATCGTTGAGAGCAATCAGCCCCAGCATTTT
TRBJ2-3 | . | TRBV11-3 | . | CASSPLAWVSQDTQYF | TGTGCCAGCAGCCCCCTCGCCTGGGTCTCCCAGGATACGCAGTATTTT
TRBJ2-7 | . | TRBV3-1/TRBV3-2 | . | CASSQQYSSYEQYF | TGTGCCAGCAGCCAACAGTACAGCTCCTACGAGCAGTACTTC
TRBJ1-1 | . | TRBV5-1 | . | CASSGGTENTEAFF | TGCGCCAGCAGCGGCGGGACGGAGAACACTGAAGCTTTCTTT